A selection of T cell receptor beta chains follows, all from one sample in a study of shared clonotypes between healthy human individuals. The method was immunoSEQ multiplex PCR; TCRdb's version includes in-frame clones alone and lacks a portion of them. The sample has some 350,000 clones; about 74% are singletons. Input material: memory CD4+ T cells sorted from blood. Receptors were obtained from a man between 25 and 39 years old in good health. Each CDR3 is given with its conserved first and last residue. D genes are given only for firm matches. Where a row states a size, it is once, few, many or the class of an expanded clone; other rows omit it.

d_call	v_call	clone_size	j_call	cdr3_aa	cdr3_nt
TRBD1	TRBV5-4	NA	TRBJ1-5	CASRTPGQRCYSNQPQHF	TGTGCCAGCAGGACCCCGGGACAGAGATGTTATAGCAATCAGCCCCAGCATTTT
TRBD2	TRBV6-4	NA	TRBJ2-1	CASSVLAGYNEQFF	TGTGCCAGCAGTGTACTAGCGGGCTACAATGAGCAGTTCTTC
NA	TRBV4-3	NA	TRBJ1-2	CASSHAANYGYTF	TGCGCCAGCAGCCATGCCGCTAACTATGGCTACACCTTC
TRBD2	TRBV9	few	TRBJ2-5	CASSADRLGLRKGQETQYF	TGTGCCAGCAGCGCGGATCGGCTGGGACTAAGGAAGGGCCAAGAGACCCAGTACTTC
NA	TRBV6-6	once	TRBJ2-7	CASSSPTLASYEQYF	TGTGCCAGCAGTTCCCCCACCCTAGCCTCCTACGAGCAGTACTTC
NA	TRBV19	NA	TRBJ2-5	CASSPEIGGQETQYF	TGTGCCAGTAGCCCAGAGATTGGGGGGCAAGAGACCCAGTACTTC
TRBD2	TRBV9	NA	TRBJ2-1	CASSAVSPAGVHEQFF	TGTGCCAGCAGCGCCGTTTCCCCCGCGGGAGTTCATGAGCAGTTCTTC
TRBD2	TRBV11-2	NA	TRBJ2-5	CASSVRWEGETQYF	TGTGCCAGCAGCGTTAGATGGGAGGGGGAGACCCAGTACTTC
NA	TRBV5-6	many	TRBJ2-1	CASSLAGEQFF	TGTGCCAGCAGCTTAGCGGGTGAGCAGTTCTTC
NA	TRBV9	few	TRBJ1-1	CASSLSPESTEAFF	TGTGCCAGCAGCCTTAGTCCCGAGAGCACTGAAGCTTTCTTT
NA	TRBV10-3	NA	TRBJ2-1	CAISVERLNEQFF	TGTGCCATCAGTGTAGAACGGCTCAATGAGCAGTTCTTC
NA	TRBV18	NA	TRBJ1-2	CASSPATGSNYGYTF	TGTGCCAGCTCACCAGCTACAGGGTCTAACTATGGCTACACCTTC
NA	TRBV7-8	NA	TRBJ1-6	CASSLGSGTLHF	TGTGCCAGCAGCTTAGGGTCGGGTACCCTCCACTTT
TRBD2	TRBV6-6	NA	TRBJ2-5	CASSPLRGSWETQYF	TGTGCCAGCAGTCCCCTTCGCGGGAGCTGGGAGACCCAGTACTTC
NA	TRBV18	NA	TRBJ1-1	CASSPPSQRGNTEAFF	TGTGCCAGCTCACCGCCCTCACAGAGGGGGAACACTGAAGCTTTCTTT
NA	TRBV10-3	once	TRBJ2-1	CATRDGAYNEQFF	TGTGCCACCAGGGACGGAGCCTACAATGAGCAGTTCTTC
NA	TRBV28	NA	TRBJ2-1	CASRHPVSSYNEQFF	TGTGCCAGCAGGCATCCGGTAAGCTCCTACAATGAGCAGTTCTTC
TRBD2	TRBV7-6	NA	TRBJ2-1	CASSSVSGSLSYNEQFF	TGTGCCAGCAGCTCCGTTAGCGGGAGTCTCTCCTACAATGAGCAGTTCTTC
TRBD2	TRBV5-6	NA	TRBJ2-5	CASSFGLAGETQYF	TGTGCCAGCAGCTTCGGACTAGCAGGGGAGACCCAGTACTTC
NA	TRBV7-2	NA	TRBJ2-7	CASSLIGGLSPYEQYF	TGTGCCAGCAGCTTAATAGGAGGACTGAGCCCCTACGAGCAGTACTTC
NA	TRBV28	NA	TRBJ2-7	CASRGDAIIYEQYF	TGTGCCAGCAGGGGGGACGCGATAATCTACGAGCAGTACTTC
NA	TRBV25-1	NA	TRBJ2-1	CASSERYNEQFF	TGTGCCAGCAGTGAGCGTTACAATGAGCAGTTCTTC
TRBD2	TRBV19	NA	TRBJ2-7	CASSPGLAGGPEYEQYF	TGTGCCAGTTCACCGGGACTAGCGGGAGGGCCGGAATACGAGCAGTACTTC
TRBD1	TRBV15	NA	TRBJ2-1	CATSRDRTGIYNEQFF	TGTGCCACCAGCAGAGATAGGACAGGGATATACAATGAGCAGTTCTTC
NA	TRBV5-1	many	TRBJ1-1	CASSPRTDLNTEAFF	TGCGCCAGCAGCCCCCGGACAGATTTGAACACTGAAGCTTTCTTT
NA	TRBV5-6	NA	TRBJ2-5	CASSLVGQGETQYF	TGTGCCAGCAGCTTGGTGGGGCAGGGAGAGACCCAGTACTTC
TRBD2	TRBV18	few	TRBJ2-7	CASSPDRTRKYEQYF	TGTGCCAGCTCACCGGACCGGACTAGAAAATACGAGCAGTACTTC
TRBD2	TRBV19	NA	TRBJ2-3	CASSPWVTSGTDTQYF	TGTGCCAGTAGTCCATGGGTAACTAGCGGAACAGATACGCAGTATTTT
NA	TRBV11-2	NA	TRBJ1-3	CASSARPDSGNTIYF	TGTGCCAGCAGCGCGCGGCCCGACTCTGGAAACACCATATATTTT
NA	TRBV14	NA	TRBJ2-3	CASSQDFAVSAVTDTQYF	TGTGCCAGCAGCCAAGACTTTGCGGTTAGCGCGGTCACAGATACGCAGTATTTT
NA	TRBV5-5	NA	TRBJ2-3	CASSLGAWTVSSTDTQYF	TGTGCCAGCAGCTTGGGGGCGTGGACAGTTTCTAGCACAGATACGCAGTATTTT